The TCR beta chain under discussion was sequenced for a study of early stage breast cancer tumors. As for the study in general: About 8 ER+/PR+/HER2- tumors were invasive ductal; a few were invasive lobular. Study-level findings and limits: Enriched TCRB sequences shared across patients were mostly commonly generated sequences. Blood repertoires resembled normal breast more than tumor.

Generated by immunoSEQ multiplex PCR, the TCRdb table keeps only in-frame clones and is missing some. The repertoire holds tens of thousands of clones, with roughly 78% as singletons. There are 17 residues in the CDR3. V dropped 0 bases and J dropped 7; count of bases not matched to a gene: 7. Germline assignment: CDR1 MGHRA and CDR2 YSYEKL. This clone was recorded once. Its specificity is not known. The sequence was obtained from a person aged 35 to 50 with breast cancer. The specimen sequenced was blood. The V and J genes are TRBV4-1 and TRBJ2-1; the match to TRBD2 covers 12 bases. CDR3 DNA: TGCGCCAGCAGCCAAGAGGGGCTAGCGGGAGGGCCGAATGAGCAGTTCTTC. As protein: CASSQEGLAGGPNEQFF.